These 26 T cell receptor beta chains share one sample of origin, sequenced in a study of shared clonotypes between healthy human individuals. Generated by immunoSEQ multiplex PCR, the TCRdb table keeps only in-frame clones and is missing some. This sample has 2 million to 2.5 million clones, with roughly 94% found just once. CD45RO-negative, CCR7-positively selected cells formed the naive CD8 fraction, excluding terminally differentiated effector memory CD45RA+ cells. The sample was naive CD8+ T cells sorted from blood. Receptors were obtained from a young man in good health.

For this clone: One end of the junction fails to match germline, which may point to a read error. The chain joins TRBV7-2 to TRBJ2-7; no definite D call. There are 14 residues in the CDR3. CDR1 is SGHTA and CDR2 is FQGNSA in the germline V gene. For the CDR3, the DNA is TGTGCCAGCAGCTTAGATTATTTTTCCTCCGAGCAGTACTTC. It codes for CASSLDYFSSEQYF.

This clone was observed a single time. Other DNA sequences from this sample encode an identical CDR3 as well. The rearrangement uses TRBV5-1 and TRBJ2-7; the match to TRBD2 covers 14 bases. The germline gives CDR1 SGHRS, CDR2 YFSETQ. This CDR3 contains 15 residues. The trim removed 4 bases at V and 2 bases at J, leaving 2 bases unmatched. Written as DNA, the CDR3 is TGCGCCAGCAGCCCGGGACTAGCGGGGGCCTACGAGCAGTACTTC. Amino acids: CASSPGLAGAYEQYF.

The rearrangement joins TRBV6-1 to TRBJ2-7, with no clear D. There are 15 residues in the CDR3. CDR1 and CDR2 from the germline V gene are MNHNS and SASEGT. The V and J ends lost 0 bases and 3 bases respectively, with 12 bases between them. The CDR3 nucleotides read TGTGCCAGCAGTGAAGCATGGGGTGCCCTCTACGAGCAGTACTTC. It codes for CASSEAWGALYEQYF.

The chain uses TRBV7-9 and TRBJ2-2; no clear D gene. The CDR3 totals 15 residues. The V gene's germline CDR1 is SEHNR and CDR2 FQNEAQ (reference sequence). Trimming removed 3 bases from V and 6 bases from J, with 14 bases in between. CDR3 sequence: CASSFRDARAGELFF. The CDR3 DNA sequence: TGTGCCAGCAGCTTTAGGGATGCAAGAGCCGGGGAGCTGTTTTTT.

This clone is a singleton in its sample. This sample also contains other DNA sequences that code for the same CDR3. The rearrangement uses TRBV7-6 and TRBJ2-7, with D tentatively TRBD2 (6 bases). The germline CDR1 and CDR2 sequences are SGHVS and FNYEAQ. This CDR3 has 15 amino acids. Trimming removed 1 base at V and 0 bases at J, with 10 bases between. Here the CDR3 reads CASSLVGGSSYEQYF. The DNA for the CDR3 is TGTGCCAGCAGCTTAGTTGGAGGGTCCTCCTACGAGCAGTACTTC.

J is TRBJ1-1 and V is TRBV5-8; 7 bases match TRBD1. The CDR3 runs to 14 residues. V shed 4 bases and J 4 bases; nucleotides not matched to a gene: 7. Per the germline V gene, CDR1 is SGHTS and CDR2 is YDEGEE. In DNA, the CDR3 is TGTGCCAGCAGCATAACTACAGGGGTCACTGAAGCTTTCTTT. This translates into CASSITTGVTEAFF.

To note about this clone: Other DNA sequences in this specimen translate into the identical CDR3. This chain connects TRBV30 to TRBJ2-3; D is uncertain. Trimming removed 0 bases from V and 0 bases from J, with 7 bases in between. This CDR3 contains 14 residues. Germline V gives CDR1 GTSNPN, CDR2 SVGIG (reference sequence). The CDR3 region has the DNA TGTGCCTGGAGTGTATCGGGTAGCACAGATACGCAGTATTTT. This codes for CAWSVSGSTDTQYF.

This sequence joins TRBV5-5 and TRBJ1-5; D is uncertain. The germline gives CDR1 SGHKS, CDR2 YYEKEE (reference sequence). Trimming shortened V by 0 bases and J by 7 bases, and 11 bases separated the two germline ends. The CDR3 extends over 14 amino acids. This chain's CDR3 is CASSLGAGSQPQHF. The DNA for the CDR3 is TGTGCCAGCAGCTTGGGGGCGGGGTCCCAGCCCCAGCATTTT. The full variable domain, rest sourced from reference TRBV5-5 and TRBJ1-5, is DAGVTQSPTHLIKTRGQQVTLRCSPISGHKSVSWYQQVLGQGPQFIFQYYEKEERGRGNFPDRFSARQFPNYSSELNVNALLLGDSALYLCASSLGAGSQPQHFGDGTRLSIL.

The chain recombines TRBV9 with TRBJ1-2, with D possibly being TRBD1 (5 bases). The V gene lost 3 bases and the J gene lost 4 bases, with 13 bases spanning the gap. In germline, CDR1 is SGDLS, CDR2 YYNGEE. The CDR3 totals 14 residues. The CDR3 DNA sequence: TGTGCCAGCAGCGCCGGAGCAGGGAGCTATGGCTACACCTTC. Residues: CASSAGAGSYGYTF.

This rearrangement joins TRBV27 to TRBJ2-7, with TRBD2 matching over 10 bases. V shed 1 base, J shed 3 bases, and the junction held 3 bases outside the gene matches. CDR1 is MNHEY and CDR2 is SMNVEV in the germline V gene (reference sequence). There are 15 residues in the CDR3. CDR3 loop: CASSLYASGSYEQYF. The CDR3, as DNA: TGTGCCAGCAGTTTATACGCTAGCGGGAGCTACGAGCAGTACTTC.

Turning to this clone: This may stem from a read error, because a much larger clone lies one nucleotide away. The chain joins TRBV30 to TRBJ1-2, with unresolved D. The CDR3 length is 12 residues. Germline V gene sequence: CDR1 GTSNPN, CDR2 SVGIG (reference sequence). The CDR3 here is CAWSTLGYGCTF. The CDR3 DNA reads TGTGCCTGGAGTACCTTGGGCTATGGCTGCACCTTC. Using reference TRBV30 and TRBJ1-2 for the parts outside the CDR3, the full variable domain is SQTIHQWPATLVQPVGSPLSLECTVEGTSNPNLYWYRQAAGRGLQLLFYSVGIGQISSEVPQNLSASRPQDRQFILSSKKLLLSDSGFYLCAWSTLGYGCTFGSGTRLTVV.

The chain joins TRBV28 to TRBJ2-2, with no clear D. CDR1 and CDR2 from the germline V gene are MDHEN and SYDVKM. The CDR3 length is 13 residues. V was cut by 3 bases and J by 1 base, with 3 bases left in between. For the CDR3, the DNA is TGTGCCAGCAGTTTCGTGAACACCGGGGAGCTGTTTTTT. Translated, it gives CASSFVNTGELFF.

The chain combines TRBV6-5 with TRBJ2-7, with 12 bases identical to TRBD1. The CDR3 length is 14 residues. CDR1 and CDR2 from the germline V gene are MNHEY and SVGAGI. Trimming took 6 bases from V and 5 from J; bases not matched to a gene: 5. CDR3 nucleotides: TGTGCCAGCAGACCGGGACAGGGGGCAAACGAGCAGTACTTC. Translated, it gives CASRPGQGANEQYF.

This clone was detected only once. Other DNA sequences in this sample translate to the same CDR3. In DNA form, the CDR3 reads TGTGCCTGGAGTGAGAACACCGGGGAGCTGTTTTTT. Protein product: CAWSENTGELFF. The genes are TRBV30 and TRBJ2-2; D gene unclear. The CDR3 covers 12 residues. Germline V gene sequence: CDR1 GTSNPN, CDR2 SVGIG (reference sequence). Trimming cost V 1 base and J 1 base, with 1 base left between them.

This clone is a singleton in its sample. The chain is built from TRBV11-2 and TRBJ2-1; possible D gene TRBD2, 5 bases. This CDR3 region has 15 residues. Germline V gives CDR1 SGHAT, CDR2 FQNNGV. The V and J ends lost 3 bases and 7 bases respectively, with 16 bases between them. As DNA, the CDR3 is TGTGCCAGCAGCTTTCACTACGAGGGTCGTAATGAGCAGTTCTTC. It is translated as CASSFHYEGRNEQFF.

V is TRBV4-1 and J is TRBJ2-2; D gene ambiguous. V was trimmed by 4 bases and J by 3 bases, leaving 9 bases between them. The CDR3 contains 14 residues. Germline CDR1 MGHRA, CDR2 YSYEKL. CDR3 nucleotide sequence: TGCGCCAGCAGCCTTAGACACGACACCGGGGAGCTGTTTTTT. It encodes CASSLRHDTGELFF.

This chain uses TRBV9 with TRBJ2-7, with D perhaps matching TRBD1 (6 bases). The CDR3 runs 15 residues. V was shortened by 0 bases and J by 4 bases, with 14 bases between the two germline ends. The germline V gene has CDR1 SGDLS and CDR2 YYNGEE. The chain's CDR3 is CASSVDAGAGYEQYF. The CDR3 nucleotides read TGTGCCAGCAGCGTAGACGCAGGGGCTGGGTACGAGCAGTACTTC.

J is TRBJ1-2 and V is TRBV4-3; unclear D gene. With 1 base removed from V and 0 bases from J, the gap between germline ends came to 21 bases. The CDR3 runs 19 residues. Germline loops: CDR1 LGHNA, CDR2 YSLEER. The CDR3 nucleotides are TGCGCCAGCAGCCAAGGAATAACGGGGTCCTCCGAAGCTAACTATGGCTACACCTTC. This encodes CASSQGITGSSEANYGYTF.

With respect to this clone: The identical CDR3 is also encoded by other nucleotide sequences in the sample. The J gene is TRBJ1-1, the V gene TRBV6-5; a weak D match, TRBD1 (6 bases). Germline V CDR1 and CDR2: MNHEY, SVGAGI. V was shortened by 4 bases and J by 1 base, with 10 bases between the two germline ends. The CDR3 loop spans 14 amino acids. This chain's CDR3 is CASSSGGENTEAFF. In DNA form, the CDR3 reads TGTGCCAGCAGTTCCGGGGGCGAGAACACTGAAGCTTTCTTT.

The V call is TRBV6-5, the J call TRBJ2-5; 8 nucleotides match TRBD1. The CDR3 totals 15 residues. The germline V gene has CDR1 MNHEY and CDR2 SVGAGI. After removal of 3 bases from V and 5 bases from J, the junction contained 8 bases not matched to a gene. In nucleotides, the CDR3 is TGTGCCAGCAGTTATTCACAGGGGGTCGGGGAGACCCAGTACTTC. Its translation: CASSYSQGVGETQYF.

The chain has TRBV5-8 and TRBJ1-1, with D hard to call. The CDR3 runs to 13 residues. Trimming took off 0 bases at V and 4 bases at J, with 7 bases between the two ends. The germline V gene encodes CDR1 SGHTS and CDR2 YDEGEE. The CDR3 DNA is TGTGCCAGCAGCTTGGTAGGGAGCACTGAAGCTTTCTTT. Amino acids: CASSLVGSTEAFF.

The chain joins TRBV5-1 to TRBJ2-7; a weak D match, TRBD1 (5 bases). V gave up 2 bases and J gave up 3 bases, with 12 bases separating them. CDR1 is SGHRS and CDR2 is YFSETQ in the germline V gene. The CDR3 loop spans 14 amino acids. In nucleotides, the CDR3 is TGCGCCAGCAGCTTAGTCGGACACATCTACGAGCAGTACTTC. This sequence encodes CASSLVGHIYEQYF.

V usage is TRBV14 and J usage is TRBJ2-5; 9 bases match TRBD2. CDR3 length: 16 amino acids. Trimming cost V 4 bases and J 4 bases; bases outside gene matches: 10. From germline, CDR1 is SGHDN and CDR2 FVKESK. Here the CDR3 DNA reads TGTGCCAGCAGCCTCTTAGCGGGAGCATCCCGAGAGACCCAGTACTTC. Protein sequence: CASSLLAGASRETQYF.

The J gene is TRBJ1-5, the V gene TRBV27, with D hard to call. CDR3 size: 22 residues. V was shortened by 3 bases and J by 0 bases, with 30 bases between the two germline ends. The V gene's germline CDR1 is MNHEY and CDR2 SMNVEV (reference sequence). The DNA of the CDR3 is TGTGCCAGCAGTTTTATAACCCCGTTGGGTTTTGGAGGAGATTATAGCAATCAGCCCCAGCATTTT. Encoded protein: CASSFITPLGFGGDYSNQPQHF.

CDR3 DNA sequence: TGCGCCAGCAGCCAAGATGACCAGAACACTGAAGCTTTCTTT. It codes for CASSQDDQNTEAFF. V usage is TRBV4-3 and J usage is TRBJ1-1; D is uncertain. This CDR3 is 14 amino acids long. Trimming cost V 0 bases and J 1 base, with 6 bases left between them. Germline lookup yields CDR1 LGHNA and CDR2 YSLEER.

This clone was seen only a few times. This chain connects TRBV10-2 to TRBJ1-2; D unresolved. Trimming took 3 bases from V and 4 from J, leaving 6 bases between them. CDR3 length: 12 residues. Germline V gene data show CDR1 as WSHSY and CDR2 as SAAADI. CDR3 coding DNA: TGCGCCAGCAGTGAACAAATCTATGGCTACACCTTC. Its protein product is CASSEQIYGYTF.